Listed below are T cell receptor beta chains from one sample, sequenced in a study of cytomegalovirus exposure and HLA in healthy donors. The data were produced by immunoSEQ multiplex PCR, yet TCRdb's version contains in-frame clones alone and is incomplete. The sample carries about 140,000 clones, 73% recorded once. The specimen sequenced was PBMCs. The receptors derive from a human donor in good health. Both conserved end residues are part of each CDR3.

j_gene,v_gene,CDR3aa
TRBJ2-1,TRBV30,CAWGGGGRACSQFF
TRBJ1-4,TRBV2,CASQGDSLNEKLFF
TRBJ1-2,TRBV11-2,CASSLGRNYGYTF
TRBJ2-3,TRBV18,CASSPRDYLTDTQYF
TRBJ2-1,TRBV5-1,CASSLSGGSYEQFF
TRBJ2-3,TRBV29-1,CSVASRQGSTDTQYF
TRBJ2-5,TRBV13,CASSLQQGQETQYF
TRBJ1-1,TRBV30,CAWSVYRNTEAFF
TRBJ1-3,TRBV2,CASSQGQSGNTIYF
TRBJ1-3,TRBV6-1,CASSADRRSGNTIYF
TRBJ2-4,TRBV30,CAWSLNPQEIQYF
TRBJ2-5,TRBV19,CASSPGLVFGQETQYF
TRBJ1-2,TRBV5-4,CASSLRDLQYGYTF
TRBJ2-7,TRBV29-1,CSVEDTARGMDEQYF
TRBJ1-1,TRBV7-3,CASSLKSQGSLTDTEAFF
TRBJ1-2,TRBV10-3,CAISESRQDFNYGYTF
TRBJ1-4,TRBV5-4,CASSPVPTNEKLFF
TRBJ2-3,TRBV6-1,CASRAGATDTQYF
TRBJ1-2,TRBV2,CASRDNQGAGGYTF
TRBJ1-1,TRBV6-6,CASREPMNTEAFF
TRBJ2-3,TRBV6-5,CASSLASGPDTQYF
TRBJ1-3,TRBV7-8,CASSAGQGDRSGNTIYF
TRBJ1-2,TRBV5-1,CASSLGGGGYTF
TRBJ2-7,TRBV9,CASSVGTGQTYEQYF
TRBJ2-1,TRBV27,CASSRRQGAGYNEQFF
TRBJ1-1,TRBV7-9,CASSAANTEAFF
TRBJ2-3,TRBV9,CASSMRTTMMDTQYF
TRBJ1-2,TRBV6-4,CATSHTGGNYGYTF
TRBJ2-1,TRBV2,CASGESREDDEQFF
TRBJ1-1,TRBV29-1,CSGADSRHTEAFF
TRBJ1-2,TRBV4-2,CASSQVGQGGNYGYTF
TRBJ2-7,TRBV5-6,CASSPGGSSSYEQYF
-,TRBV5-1,CASSQPGLAYEQYF
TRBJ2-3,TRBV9,CASSVVPISGSGDTQYF
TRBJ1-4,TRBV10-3,CAISADRDLGKLFF
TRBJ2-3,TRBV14,CASSQRLAGGTGGTDTQYF
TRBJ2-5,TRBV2,CASRGDRGLETQYF
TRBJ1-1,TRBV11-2,CASSSHGTVNTEAFF
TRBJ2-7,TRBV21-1,CASNVNTSYF
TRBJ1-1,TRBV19,CASSINRGRTEAFF
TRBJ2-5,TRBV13,CASSLAGGQKTQYF
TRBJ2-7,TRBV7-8,CASSLRGYEQYF
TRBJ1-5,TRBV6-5,CASSKGAEDQPQHF
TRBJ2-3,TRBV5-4,CATKPMTSGGTSTDTQYF
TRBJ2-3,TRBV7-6,CASSLGGEQDTQYF
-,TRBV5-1,CASSTGLAQSSYEQYF
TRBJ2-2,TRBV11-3,CASSLQTHTGELFF
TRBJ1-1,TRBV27,CASSLGGVGWAFF
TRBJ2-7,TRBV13,CASSLFAGGEQYF
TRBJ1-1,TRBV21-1,CASSKGWKAGNTEAFF
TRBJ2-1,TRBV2,CASSEWGGLAGYNEQFF
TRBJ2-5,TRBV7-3,CASSPSGDKETQYF
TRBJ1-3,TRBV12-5,CASGFHDRETNTIYF
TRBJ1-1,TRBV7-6,CASSTGRGTEAFF
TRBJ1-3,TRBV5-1,CASSGGIGNTIYF
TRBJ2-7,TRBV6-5,CASSYLTDSYEQYF